These T cell receptor beta chains were read from a single sample in a study of T cell responses to AZD1222 COVID-19 vaccine. Clones were read by immunoSEQ multiplex PCR, and TCRdb kept only the in-frame ones, dropping some. The sample has roughly 100,000 clones; more than 75% are singletons. Here the sequenced sample was peripheral blood, taken on day 0 of AZD1222 vaccination. Source of these receptors: an adult in good health. CDR3s include the opening cysteine and the closing phenylalanine or tryptophan. The D gene is left open where the match is weak. The size field is filled for only some rows; it gives once, few, many or a size class.

TRBV5-1	TRBJ1-1	-	TRBD1	CASSPLLDWTGGNTEAFF	TGCGCCAGCAGCCCGCTATTAGATTGGACAGGGGGGAACACTGAAGCTTTCTTT
TRBV5-5	TRBJ2-1	-	-	CASSSHENYNEQFF	TGTGCCAGCAGCTCACACGAAAACTACAATGAGCAGTTCTTC
TRBV24-1	TRBJ2-7	once	TRBD2	CATYRREFPYEQYF	TGTGCCACCTATAGGCGGGAGTTCCCCTACGAGCAGTACTTC
TRBV11-3	TRBJ1-1	-	-	CASSLPRDRKTEAFF	TGTGCCAGCAGCCTACCCAGGGATAGGAAAACTGAAGCTTTCTTT
TRBV28	TRBJ1-2	-	-	CASSLGSGGHGYTF	TGTGCCAGCAGTTTGGGGTCCGGCGGGCATGGCTACACCTTC
TRBV2	TRBJ1-2	-	-	CATNRLFGGYTF	TGTGCCACCAACAGATTATTCGGTGGCTACACCTTC
TRBV11-2	TRBJ2-2	-	TRBD2	CASSRGLAETGELFF	TGTGCCAGCAGCCGGGGACTAGCTGAAACCGGGGAGCTGTTTTTT
TRBV7-6	TRBJ2-3	once	-	CASRGKLGDTQYF	TGTGCCAGCAGGGGCAAGCTGGGGGATACGCAGTATTTT
TRBV7-2	TRBJ1-5	-	-	CASSLAGGARQTQHF	TGTGCCAGCAGCTTAGCGGGGGGGGCAAGACAGACCCAGCATTTT
TRBV7-9	TRBJ1-3	once	-	CASSLVGGSGNTIYF	TGTGCCAGCAGCTTAGTAGGGGGCTCTGGAAACACCATATATTTT
TRBV11-3	TRBJ2-3	once	-	CASSLGVAPTDTQYF	TGTGCCAGCAGCTTAGGCGTAGCCCCTACAGATACGCAGTATTTT
TRBV27	TRBJ2-5	once	TRBD1	CASSLSPDRVETQYF	TGTGCCAGCAGTTTATCCCCGGACAGGGTGGAGACCCAGTACTTC
TRBV7-8	TRBJ2-5	-	TRBD2	CASSLLAGIVGETQYF	TGTGCCAGCAGCTTATTAGCGGGAATAGTCGGAGAGACCCAGTACTTC
TRBV6-5	TRBJ2-5	-	-	CASSPPRETQYF	TGTGCCAGCAGTCCCCCTCGCGAGACCCAGTACTTC
TRBV18	TRBJ2-7	-	TRBD1	CASSPGQDYEQYF	TGTGCCAGCTCACCTGGACAGGATTACGAGCAGTACTTC
TRBV19	TRBJ2-1	-	-	CASSMGLTSGDEQFF	TGTGCCAGTAGTATGGGTCTCACATCTGGGGATGAGCAGTTCTTC
TRBV19	TRBJ2-3	-	-	CASGTAEYTDTQYF	TGTGCCAGTGGTACAGCGGAATACACAGATACGCAGTATTTT
TRBV25-1	TRBJ1-3	once	TRBD1	CASSESRDSSGNTIYF	TGTGCCAGCAGTGAATCTAGGGACAGCTCTGGAAACACCATATATTTT
TRBV30	TRBJ2-4	-	TRBD2	CAWRRGLAGLDIQYF	TGTGCCTGGAGAAGGGGACTAGCGGGTTTGGACATTCAGTACTTC
TRBV11-2	TRBJ2-7	-	-	CASSLNSDEQYF	TGTGCCAGCAGCCTAAACTCTGACGAGCAGTACTTC
TRBV6-5	TRBJ2-7	-	TRBD2	CASRTSGGTYEQYF	TGTGCCAGCAGGACTAGCGGGGGAACCTACGAGCAGTACTTC
TRBV10-3	TRBJ2-7	-	TRBD2	CATGGGTPYEQYF	TGTGCCACCGGGGGGGGGACCCCCTACGAGCAGTACTTC
TRBV7-9	TRBJ2-2	-	TRBD2	CASSRRTGLAGGTGELFF	TGTGCCAGCAGCAGACGGACAGGACTAGCGGGAGGGACCGGGGAGCTGTTTTTT